Sequencing of this TCR beta chain was carried out in a study of OX40 agonist ivuxolimab in advanced cancers. Measured with immunoSEQ multiplex PCR; TCRdb has only the in-frame clones, and not every one. Of 50,000 to 65,000 clones listed, roughly four fifths were seen once; the top ten hold 0.9% to 1.1%. Per the germline V gene, CDR1 is LGHNT and CDR2 is FRNRAP. This CDR3 has 12 amino acids. With 1 base removed from V and 4 bases from J, the gap between germline ends came to 4 bases. This sequence was found in an adult with an advanced solid tumor such as melanoma, head and neck, liver or kidney cancer. This chain links TRBV12-5 with TRBJ1-2, with D uncertain. Here the sequenced sample was CD4+ or CD8+ T cells sorted from blood, taken in a trial of the OX40 agonist ivuxolimab. The CDR3 region is CASGLDSYGYTF. Here the CDR3 DNA reads TGTGCTAGTGGTTTGGACAGCTATGGCTACACCTTC. The complete variable domain, with remaining parts taken from reference TRBV12-5 and TRBJ1-2, reads DARVTQTPRHKVTEMGQEVTMRCQPILGHNTVFWYRQTMMQGLELLAYFRNRAPLDDSGMPKDRFSAEMPDATLATLKIQPSEPRDSAVYFCASGLDSYGYTFGSGTRLTVV.